A single sample gave rise to the 7 T cell receptor beta chains below, sequenced in a study of cytomegalovirus exposure and HLA in healthy donors (dated by TCRdb to 2015 to 2018). The library was generated by the immunoSEQ multiplex PCR assay. This is the immuneACCESS table as TCRdb keeps it, with only in-frame sequences that have V and J called. A part of the clones is gone; compared with another copy, unresolved V genes explain less than half, and the rest is unexplained. A total of about 280,000 clones appear in this sample, 85% to 90% of them only once. In total, the top ten clones hold over 0.7% of the sample. Sequencing was done on a sample of PBMCs. The receptors were gathered from a woman aged 18 to 35 in good health and CMV-seronegative.

This CDR3 is CASQAGTLVVTDTQYF. DNA for the CDR3: TGCGCCAGCCAGGCCGGGACACTGGTCGTCACAGATACGCAGTATTTT. The rearrangement joins TRBV5-1 to TRBJ2-3; tentative D call: TRBD1 (6 bases). This CDR3 comprises 16 residues. V was shortened by 7 bases and J by 2 bases, with 20 bases between the two germline ends. Germline V gene data show CDR1 as SGHRS and CDR2 as YFSETQ.

This chain connects TRBV10-2 to TRBJ1-2, with 10 bases that match TRBD1. V was pared by 4 bases and J by 8 bases, with 7 bases of the junction left unmatched. The CDR3 covers 14 residues. Germline V CDR1 and CDR2: WSHSY, SAAADI. In DNA, the CDR3 is TGCGCCAGCAGTGTCCTCGGACAGGGGGAAGGCTACACCTTC. Protein: CASSVLGQGEGYTF.

This chain connects TRBV5-4 to TRBJ1-1, with 8 bases matching TRBD1. Germline CDR1 SGHNT, CDR2 YYREEE (reference sequence). V lost 1 base and J lost 5; bases outside the gene matches: 7. The CDR3 length is 15 residues. CDR3 nucleotide sequence: TGTGCCAGCAGCTTGCCCCAGGGGGCGCAAACTGAAGCTTTCTTT. This gives the protein CASSLPQGAQTEAFF.

V gene TRBV28 combines with J gene TRBJ2-1; 7 bases fit TRBD1. CDR1 and CDR2 from the germline V gene are MDHEN and SYDVKM. The CDR3 runs 16 residues. J lost 10 bases, V lost 5 bases, and 17 bases had no gene match. CDR3 loop: CASSLVQGLGWGEQFF. CDR3 in DNA: TGTGCCAGCAGTCTCGTACAGGGGTTGGGTTGGGGCGAGCAGTTCTTC. Together with reference TRBV28 and TRBJ2-1, the CDR3 gives the full variable domain: DVKVTQSSRYLVKRTGEKVFLECVQDMDHENMFWYRQDPGLGLRLIYFSYDVKMKEKGDIPEGYSVSREKKERFSLILESASTNQTSMYLCASSLVQGLGWGEQFFGPGTRLTVL.

DNA for the CDR3: TGTGCCAGCCTAACAGGGGGCGCTTTCTATGGCTACACCTTC. Its protein is CASLTGGAFYGYTF. This chain joins TRBV28 and TRBJ1-2, with 9 bases that match TRBD1. The germline V gene encodes CDR1 MDHEN and CDR2 SYDVKM. The CDR3 spans 14 residues. Trimming cost V 8 bases and J 4 bases; bases outside gene matches: 8.

The rearrangement links TRBV5-1 to TRBJ2-5; 9 nucleotides agree with TRBD2. The ends lost 1 base at V and 5 bases at J; junction bases unmatched: 6. There are 15 residues in the CDR3. Germline CDR1 and CDR2: SGHRS and YFSETQ. As DNA, the CDR3 is TGCGCCAGCAGCTTGTTATTGCGGGAGGGGGAGACCCAGTACTTC. This gives the protein CASSLLLREGETQYF.

This clone has only a few counts. V usage is TRBV28 and J usage is TRBJ1-3, with no clear D. Germline lookup yields CDR1 MDHEN and CDR2 SYDVKM. V lost 2 bases and J lost 8, with 10 bases in between. CDR3 length equals 13 residues. The CDR3, as DNA: TGTGCCAGCAGTTTAGTTCCCGGAGACACCATATATTTT. Its protein product is CASSLVPGDTIYF. Drawing the rest from reference TRBV28 and TRBJ1-3, the complete variable domain is DVKVTQSSRYLVKRTGEKVFLECVQDMDHENMFWYRQDPGLGLRLIYFSYDVKMKEKGDIPEGYSVSREKKERFSLILESASTNQTSMYLCASSLVPGDTIYFGEGSWLTVV.